The rows below give T cell receptor beta chains drawn from one sample of a study of blood T cell repertoires in COVID-19. Profiling relied on immunoSEQ multiplex PCR, and the TCRdb table lists in-frame clones only, not all of them. The sample has 95,000 to 150,000 clones, around 83% seen once. Specimen: peripheral blood. The receptors were gathered from a woman aged 80 or over with COVID-19, enrolled during active disease. CDR3s include the opening cysteine and the closing phenylalanine or tryptophan. The order of the fields is D gene, clone size, J gene, V gene, CDR3 DNA, CDR3 protein. A D gene is named only where the DNA matches it firmly. Where a row states a size, it is once, few, many or the class of an expanded clone; other rows omit it.

>.|.|TRBJ2-7|TRBV4-2
TGTGCCAGCAGCCAAGATAGAAAGTACGAGCAGTACTTC
CASSQDRKYEQYF
>.|.|TRBJ1-2|TRBV7-9
TGTGCCAGCAGCTTAGCAGCGTCCCTGACGAGCTACACCTTC
CASSLAASLTSYTF
>.|.|TRBJ2-5|TRBV2
TGTGCCAGCCGAAACGGGGAGACCCAGTACTTC
CASRNGETQYF
>.|few|TRBJ2-1|TRBV19
TGTGCCAGTAGTATATTTGGCGGGTCCTCCGGGTATGAGCAGTTCTTC
CASSIFGGSSGYEQFF
>.|.|TRBJ2-3|TRBV27
TGTGCCAGCAGTTTACTGGCGGGATACACAGATACGCAGTATTTT
CASSLLAGYTDTQYF
>.|.|TRBJ1-4|TRBV25-1
TGTGCCAGCAGACAGGGTCTCTCAAATCTGTTTTTT
CASRQGLSNLFF
>TRBD1|few|TRBJ1-2|TRBV3-1/TRBV3-2
TGTGCCAGCAGCCAAGCCCCCGGGACAGCTATTGGCTACACCTTC
CASSQAPGTAIGYTF
>TRBD2|.|TRBJ2-1|TRBV29-1
TGCAGCGTTAATAGCGGGAGGAACTCCTACAATGAGCAGTTCTTC
CSVNSGRNSYNEQFF
>TRBD1|.|TRBJ2-2|TRBV7-2
TGTGCCAGCAGCATCCGACAGGGCCGGGAGCTGTTTTTT
CASSIRQGRELFF
>.|.|TRBJ2-7|TRBV7-8
TGTGCCAGCAGCCCCGGTCAATTCCTCTCCTACGAGCAGTACTTC
CASSPGQFLSYEQYF
>TRBD2|.|TRBJ2-1|TRBV6-2/TRBV6-3
TGTGCCAGCAGTCCGCAGACTAGCGGGAGCTCCTACAATGAGCAGTTCTTC
CASSPQTSGSSYNEQFF
>TRBD2|.|TRBJ2-7|TRBV5-6
TGTGCCAGCAGCCACAGCGGGAGGGCCTATTACGAGCAGTACTTC
CASSHSGRAYYEQYF
>TRBD1|.|TRBJ1-2|TRBV27
TGTGCCAGTTCCGGGACAGGACTTTATGGCTACACCTTC
CASSGTGLYGYTF
>.|.|TRBJ2-7|TRBV7-9
TGTGCCAGCAGCTTAGGAGAGGCGGACGAGCAGTACTTC
CASSLGEADEQYF
>TRBD2|.|TRBJ2-3|TRBV5-6
TGTGCCAGCAGCTTGGGAACTAGCGGGACTAGCACAGATACGCAGTATTTT
CASSLGTSGTSTDTQYF
>TRBD2|.|TRBJ2-1|TRBV5-6
TGTGCCAGCAGCCATCTTAGCGGGAGTCACAATGAGCAGTTCTTC
CASSHLSGSHNEQFF
>.|once|TRBJ1-1|TRBV5-1
TGCGCCAGCAGCTCCCCAGGTGGCTCTGAAGCTTTCTTT
CASSSPGGSEAFF
>.|.|TRBJ1-2|TRBV18
TGTGCCAGCTCCCCGGGGGAGGAATATTATGGCTACACCTTC
CASSPGEEYYGYTF
>.|.|TRBJ2-3|TRBV5-1
TGCGCCAGCAGCTTGGGGGCTAGCAGAGGCACAGATACGCAGTATTTT
CASSLGASRGTDTQYF
>.|.|TRBJ2-1|TRBV5-6
TGTGCCAGCAGCTGGGCGAGGGACACTTCCTACAATGAGCAGTTCTTC
CASSWARDTSYNEQFF
>.|.|TRBJ2-7|TRBV24-1
TGTGCCACCCAGCTGACCGGGGGCGAGCAGTACTTC
CATQLTGGEQYF
>TRBD2|.|TRBJ2-7|TRBV7-2
TGTGCCAGCAGCCCCCAAGCGGGAGGGGGGCAGTACTTC
CASSPQAGGGQYF
>TRBD2|.|TRBJ2-7|TRBV11-1
TGTGCCAGCAGCTTTTCCCTAGCGGGTTCCTACGAGCAGTACTTC
CASSFSLAGSYEQYF
>.|.|TRBJ1-3|TRBV18
TGTGCCAGCTCACCGGGAGCCGGGGCGGGAGGAAACACCATATATTTT
CASSPGAGAGGNTIYF
>.|.|TRBJ2-7|TRBV27
TGTGCCAGCAGTTTATCGGGTGGGCTCGAGCAGTACTTC
CASSLSGGLEQYF
>.|.|TRBJ2-3|TRBV4-1
TGCGCCAGCAGCCAAGATACGGGGAACACAGATACGCAGTATTTT
CASSQDTGNTDTQYF
>.|.|TRBJ1-6|TRBV5-1
TGCGCCAGCAGCGCGGACAGCATGATTAATTCACCCCTCCACTTT
CASSADSMINSPLHF
>.|.|TRBJ1-2|TRBV30
TGTGCCTGGAGTCCTAACCAACGGGGGAACGGCTACACCTTC
CAWSPNQRGNGYTF
>.|.|TRBJ2-5|TRBV7-8
TGTGCCAGCAGCTTAGCGGTTTCAGGGGCAGAGACCCAGTACTTC
CASSLAVSGAETQYF
>TRBD1|once|TRBJ2-7|TRBV6-6
TGTGCCAGCTCTAAGGGGGCTCGGGACGAGCAGTACTTC
CASSKGARDEQYF
>TRBD2|.|TRBJ2-3|TRBV27
TGTGCCAGCAGTTACCGAGCGGGAGCAGGGCCAGATACGCAGTATTTT
CASSYRAGAGPDTQYF
>.|.|TRBJ2-1|TRBV14
TGTGCCAGCAGCCAAGTGCTCGGGGGCAATGAGCAGTTCTTC
CASSQVLGGNEQFF
>TRBD2|.|TRBJ2-5|TRBV7-2
TGTGCCAGCAGCTTAGGACGACTAGCGGGAGTTTATGAGACCCAGTACTTC
CASSLGRLAGVYETQYF
>TRBD2|.|TRBJ2-7|TRBV28
TGTGCCAGCATCCCCAGCGGGAGGGCCTACGAGCAGTACTTC
CASIPSGRAYEQYF
>.|.|TRBJ1-3|TRBV14
TGTGCCAGCAGCCAAGCGTCTGGAAACACCATATATTTT
CASSQASGNTIYF
>.|.|TRBJ2-7|TRBV19
TGTGCCAGTAGTATTCCCGGGGTCTCCTACGAGCAGTACTTC
CASSIPGVSYEQYF
>TRBD2|.|TRBJ2-7|TRBV7-9
TGTGCCAGCAGTTCCGCGGGGGGCCCCTACGAGCAGTACTTC
CASSSAGGPYEQYF
>TRBD2|.|TRBJ2-1|TRBV3-1/TRBV3-2
TGTGCCAGCAGCCGGACTAGCGGGATTGGAACCTACAATGAGCAGTTCTTC
CASSRTSGIGTYNEQFF
>TRBD1|.|TRBJ1-1|TRBV6-5
TGTGCCAGCAGAGACAGGGTGGCTGAAGCTTTCTTT
CASRDRVAEAFF
>TRBD1|once|TRBJ1-6|TRBV6-2/TRBV6-3
TGTGCCAGCAGTTGGACAGGGGAGATCTCACCCCTCCACTTT
CASSWTGEISPLHF
>.|.|TRBJ1-2|TRBV15
TGTGCCACCAGCCCCCCCGGGCAGGGGTATGGCTACACCTTC
CATSPPGQGYGYTF